One T cell receptor (beta chain) is described in this entry. This entry is derived from a study of T cell changes during pregnancy in multiple sclerosis. This CDR3 spans 16 amino acids. CDR1 is SGHVS and CDR2 is FQNEAQ in the germline V gene. Trimming took 4 bases from V and 0 from J; bases not matched to a gene: 6. Clones were sequenced by immunoSEQ multiplex PCR, and TCRdb holds only the in-frame ones, with some missing. The repertoire includes about 76,000 clones, around 94% of them detected once, and approximately 0.58% sits in the top ten. Sequencing used peripheral blood, obtained in the third trimester of pregnancy. The V gene is TRBV7-8, the J gene TRBJ2-3, with TRBD2 identical over 8 bases. This clonotype was obtained from a female donor with multiple sclerosis, enrolled in a pregnancy study. The chain's CDR3 is CASSSLLAVSTDTQYF. Here the CDR3 DNA reads TGTGCCAGCAGCTCCCTACTAGCGGTGAGCACAGATACGCAGTATTTT.